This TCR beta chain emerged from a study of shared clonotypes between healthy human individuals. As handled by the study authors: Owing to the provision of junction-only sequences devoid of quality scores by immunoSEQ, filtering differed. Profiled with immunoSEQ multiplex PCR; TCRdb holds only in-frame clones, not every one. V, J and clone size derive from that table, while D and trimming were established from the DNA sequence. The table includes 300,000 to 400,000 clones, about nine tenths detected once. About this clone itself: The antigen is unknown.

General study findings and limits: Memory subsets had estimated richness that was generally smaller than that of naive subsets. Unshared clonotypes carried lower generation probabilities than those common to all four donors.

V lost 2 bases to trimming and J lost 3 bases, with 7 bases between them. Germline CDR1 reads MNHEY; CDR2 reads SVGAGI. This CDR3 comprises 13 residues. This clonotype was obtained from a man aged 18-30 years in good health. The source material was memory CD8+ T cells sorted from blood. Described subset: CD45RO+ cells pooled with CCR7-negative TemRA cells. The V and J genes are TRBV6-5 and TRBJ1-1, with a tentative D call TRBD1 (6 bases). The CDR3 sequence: CASSYGGHTEAFF. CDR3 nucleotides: TGTGCCAGCAGTTACGGGGGGCACACTGAAGCTTTCTTT.